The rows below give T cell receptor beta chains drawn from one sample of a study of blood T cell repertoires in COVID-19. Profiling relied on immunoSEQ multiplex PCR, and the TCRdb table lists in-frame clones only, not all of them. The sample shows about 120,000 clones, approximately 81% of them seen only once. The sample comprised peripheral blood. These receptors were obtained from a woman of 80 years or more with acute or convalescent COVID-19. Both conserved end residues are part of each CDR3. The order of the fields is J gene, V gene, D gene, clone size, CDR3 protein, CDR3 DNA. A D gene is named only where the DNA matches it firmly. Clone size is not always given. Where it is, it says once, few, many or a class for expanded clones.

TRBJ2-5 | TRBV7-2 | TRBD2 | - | CASSFGGGGSGRRETQYF | TGTGCCAGCAGCTTTGGAGGGGGAGGTAGCGGGAGGCGGGAGACCCAGTACTTC
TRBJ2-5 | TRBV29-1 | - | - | CSAGQAGRETQYF | TGCAGCGCCGGACAGGCGGGGCGGGAGACCCAGTACTTC
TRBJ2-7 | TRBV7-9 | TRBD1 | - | CASSTGTGRYEQYF | TGTGCCAGCAGCACCGGGACAGGGAGGTACGAGCAGTACTTC
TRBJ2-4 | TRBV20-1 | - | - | CSASGASLAKNIQYF | TGCAGTGCTAGTGGCGCGAGCCTAGCCAAAAACATTCAGTACTTC
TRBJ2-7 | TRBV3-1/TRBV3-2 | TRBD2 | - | CASSLISGPYEQYF | TGTGCCAGCAGCCTAATTAGCGGGCCCTACGAGCAGTACTTC
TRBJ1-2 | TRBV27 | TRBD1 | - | CASSLGISEQGDGYTF | TGTGCCAGCAGTTTGGGTATCTCGGAACAGGGGGATGGCTACACCTTC
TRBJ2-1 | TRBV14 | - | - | CASSQEVGSEQFF | TGTGCCAGCAGCCAAGAAGTAGGGAGTGAGCAGTTCTTC
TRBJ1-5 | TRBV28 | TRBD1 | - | CASSTGTGNQPQHF | TGTGCCAGCAGTACCGGGACAGGAAATCAGCCCCAGCATTTT
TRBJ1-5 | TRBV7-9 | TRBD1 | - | CASSPWTGAVNQPQHF | TGTGCCAGCAGCCCATGGACAGGGGCGGTCAATCAGCCCCAGCATTTT
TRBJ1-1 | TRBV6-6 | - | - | CASSPPGDGTEAFF | TGTGCCAGCAGTCCACCCGGGGATGGCACTGAAGCTTTCTTT
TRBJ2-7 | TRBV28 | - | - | CASTYSLGHSPEQYF | TGTGCCAGCACCTATTCCCTGGGACACTCTCCCGAGCAGTACTTC
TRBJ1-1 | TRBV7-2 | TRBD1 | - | CASSSDRGFTTEAFF | TGTGCCAGCAGCTCTGACAGGGGTTTTACCACTGAAGCTTTCTTT
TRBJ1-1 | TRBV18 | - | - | CASSQGEDTEAFF | TGTGCCAGCTCACAGGGAGAGGACACTGAAGCTTTCTTT
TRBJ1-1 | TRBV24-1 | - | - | CATSSEVYANMNTEAFF | TGTGCCACCAGTTCCGAGGTTTACGCCAACATGAACACTGAAGCTTTCTTT
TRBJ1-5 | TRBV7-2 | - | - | CASSPQGSNQPQHF | TGTGCCAGCAGCCCACAGGGTAGCAATCAGCCCCAGCATTTT
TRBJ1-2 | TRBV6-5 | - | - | CASTRQYGYTF | TGTGCCAGCACCCGACAGTATGGCTACACCTTC
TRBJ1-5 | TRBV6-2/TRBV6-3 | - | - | CASSNGGGNNQPQHF | TGTGCCAGCAGCAACGGGGGGGGCAACAATCAGCCCCAGCATTTT
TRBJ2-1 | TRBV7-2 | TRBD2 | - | CAIPKTSGFYNEQFF | TGTGCCATCCCCAAGACTAGCGGATTCTACAATGAGCAGTTCTTC
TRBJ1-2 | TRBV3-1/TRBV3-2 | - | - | CASSQSGQYYGYTF | TGTGCCAGCAGCCAAAGCGGTCAATACTATGGCTACACCTTC
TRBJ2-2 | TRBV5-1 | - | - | CASSLGGRPTNTGELFF | TGCGCCAGCAGCTTGGGGGGCAGACCCACGAACACCGGGGAGCTGTTTTTT
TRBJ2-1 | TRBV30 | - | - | CAWNSGIPPNEQFF | TGTGCCTGGAATTCAGGGATCCCACCCAATGAGCAGTTCTTC
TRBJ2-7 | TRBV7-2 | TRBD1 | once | CASSLVPGQGHHEQYF | TGTGCCAGCAGCTTAGTCCCGGGACAGGGCCACCACGAGCAGTACTTC
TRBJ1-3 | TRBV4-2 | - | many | CASSPYPTGNTIYF | TGTGCCAGCAGCCCATACCCTACTGGAAACACCATATATTTT
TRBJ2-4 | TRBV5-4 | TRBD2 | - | CASSLGGGLAKNIQYF | TGTGCCAGCAGCTTGGGCGGGGGGCTAGCCAAAAACATTCAGTACTTC
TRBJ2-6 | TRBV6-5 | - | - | CASSYSMGAGANVLTF | TGTGCCAGCAGTTACTCGATGGGGGCGGGGGCCAACGTCCTGACTTTC
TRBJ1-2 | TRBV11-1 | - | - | CASSLDPVRGYTF | TGTGCCAGCAGCTTAGATCCGGTACGGGGCTACACCTTC
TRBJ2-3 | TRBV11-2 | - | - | CASSLGAGLRTDTQYF | TGTGCCAGCAGCTTAGGGGCGGGGCTAAGAACAGATACGCAGTATTTT
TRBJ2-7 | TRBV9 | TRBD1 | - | CASSLRKDRQMGEQYF | TGTGCCAGCAGCCTGCGAAAGGACAGGCAGATGGGGGAGCAGTACTTC
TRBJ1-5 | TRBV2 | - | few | CASSAWREPQHF | TGTGCCAGCAGTGCGTGGCGGGAGCCCCAGCATTTT
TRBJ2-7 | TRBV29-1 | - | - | CSVSSARTLEQYF | TGCAGCGTTTCGTCAGCCAGGACTCTCGAGCAGTACTTC
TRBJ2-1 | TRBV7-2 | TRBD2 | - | CASRSGTSGKNEQFF | TGTGCCAGCAGATCCGGGACTAGCGGGAAAAATGAGCAGTTCTTC
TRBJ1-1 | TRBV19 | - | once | CASSTYTEAFF | TGTGCCAGTAGTACCTACACTGAAGCTTTCTTT
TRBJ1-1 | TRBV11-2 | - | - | CASSLGAGEAFF | TGTGCCAGCAGCTTAGGGGCGGGTGAAGCTTTCTTT